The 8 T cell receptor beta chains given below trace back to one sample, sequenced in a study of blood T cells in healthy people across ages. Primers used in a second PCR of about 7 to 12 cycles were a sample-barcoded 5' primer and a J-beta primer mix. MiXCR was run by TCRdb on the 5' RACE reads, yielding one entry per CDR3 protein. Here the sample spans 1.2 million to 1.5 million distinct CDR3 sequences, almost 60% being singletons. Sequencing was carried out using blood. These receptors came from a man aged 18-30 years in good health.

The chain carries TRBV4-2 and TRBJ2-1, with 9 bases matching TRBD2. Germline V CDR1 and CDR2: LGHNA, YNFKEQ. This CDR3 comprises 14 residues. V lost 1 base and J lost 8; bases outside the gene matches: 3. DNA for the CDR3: TGTGCCAGCAGCCAAGGCGGGAGGGCCGATGAGCAGTTCTTC. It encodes CASSQGGRADEQFF.

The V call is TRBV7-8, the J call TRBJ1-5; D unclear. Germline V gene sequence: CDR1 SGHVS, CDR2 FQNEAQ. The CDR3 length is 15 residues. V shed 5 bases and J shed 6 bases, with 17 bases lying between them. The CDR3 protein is CASSPISGIGQPQHF. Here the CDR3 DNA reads TGTGCCAGCAGCCCCATTTCGGGGATAGGTCAGCCCCAGCATTTT.

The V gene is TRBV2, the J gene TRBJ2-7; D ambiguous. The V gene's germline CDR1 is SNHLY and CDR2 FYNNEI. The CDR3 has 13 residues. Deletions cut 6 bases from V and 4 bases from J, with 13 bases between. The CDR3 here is CASSPPERYEQYF. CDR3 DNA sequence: TGTGCCAGCAGCCCACCGGAACGATACGAGCAGTACTTC.

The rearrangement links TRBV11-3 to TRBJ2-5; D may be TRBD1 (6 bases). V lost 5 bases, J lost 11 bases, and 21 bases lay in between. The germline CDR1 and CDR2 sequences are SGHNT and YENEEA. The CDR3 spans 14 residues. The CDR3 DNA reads TGTGCCAGCAGCGGGCTCGGACAGAGCAATGAGCAGTACTTC. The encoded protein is CASSGLGQSNEQYF.

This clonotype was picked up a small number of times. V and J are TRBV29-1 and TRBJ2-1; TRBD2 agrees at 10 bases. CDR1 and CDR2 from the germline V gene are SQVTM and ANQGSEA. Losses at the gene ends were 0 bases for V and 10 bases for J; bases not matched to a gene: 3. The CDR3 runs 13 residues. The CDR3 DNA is TGCAGCGTTGAAGAGGAACTAGCGGGAGAGCAGTTCTTC. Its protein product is CSVEEELAGEQFF.

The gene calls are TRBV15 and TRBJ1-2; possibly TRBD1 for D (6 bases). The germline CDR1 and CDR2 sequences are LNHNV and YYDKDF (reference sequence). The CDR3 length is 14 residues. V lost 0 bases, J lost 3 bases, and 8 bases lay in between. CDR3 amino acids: CATSREGGDYGYTF. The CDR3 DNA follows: TGTGCCACCAGCAGAGAAGGGGGAGACTATGGCTACACCTTC.

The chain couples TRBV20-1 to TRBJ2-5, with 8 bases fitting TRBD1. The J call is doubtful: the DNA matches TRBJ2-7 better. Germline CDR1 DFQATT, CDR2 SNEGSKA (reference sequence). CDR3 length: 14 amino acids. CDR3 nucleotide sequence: TGCAGTGCTCTCCGGACAGGGAGTTTCTACGAGCAGTACTTC. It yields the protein CSALRTGSFYEQYF.

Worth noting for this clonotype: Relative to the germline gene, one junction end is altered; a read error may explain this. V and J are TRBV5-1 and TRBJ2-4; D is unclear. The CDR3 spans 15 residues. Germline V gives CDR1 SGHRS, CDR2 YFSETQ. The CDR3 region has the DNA TGCGCCAGCAGCCCTCCGTCCGTAGCCAAAAACCTTCAGTACTTC. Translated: CASSPPSVAKNLQYF.